Sequencing of this T cell receptor (beta chain) was carried out in a study of T cell repertoires in cytomegalovirus infection. Study-level information: Carrying CMV and the relevant HLA type showed in public TCR beta signatures. Study results and limitations: The study identified carriers of CMV plus the relevant HLA from cumulative public TCR beta family frequency. In two of eight donors, the top clonotype was HLA-C-restricted CMV-specific.

A single record per CDR3 protein comes from TCRdb applying MiXCR to the reads. The table lists around 130,000 distinct CDR3 sequences, more than 20% of them singletons. V lost 2 bases, J lost 4 bases, and 10 bases lay in between. The CDR3 is made up of 14 amino acids. In germline, CDR1 is MNHEY, CDR2 SVGEGT. Remarks on this clonotype: Its antigen is currently unknown.

The V call is TRBV6-2 or TRBV6-3, the J call TRBJ2-3; D perhaps matches TRBD2 (6 bases). The sequenced material came from PBMCs, sequenced either directly or after in vitro stimulation (not recorded which). This receptor was identified in a human donor in good health (CMV status not recorded). Some clones in this sample may be carry-over from other donors' samples. The CDR3 is CASSYEVAADTQYF. The DNA for the CDR3 is TGTGCCAGCAGTTACGAGGTAGCGGCAGATACGCAGTATTTT.